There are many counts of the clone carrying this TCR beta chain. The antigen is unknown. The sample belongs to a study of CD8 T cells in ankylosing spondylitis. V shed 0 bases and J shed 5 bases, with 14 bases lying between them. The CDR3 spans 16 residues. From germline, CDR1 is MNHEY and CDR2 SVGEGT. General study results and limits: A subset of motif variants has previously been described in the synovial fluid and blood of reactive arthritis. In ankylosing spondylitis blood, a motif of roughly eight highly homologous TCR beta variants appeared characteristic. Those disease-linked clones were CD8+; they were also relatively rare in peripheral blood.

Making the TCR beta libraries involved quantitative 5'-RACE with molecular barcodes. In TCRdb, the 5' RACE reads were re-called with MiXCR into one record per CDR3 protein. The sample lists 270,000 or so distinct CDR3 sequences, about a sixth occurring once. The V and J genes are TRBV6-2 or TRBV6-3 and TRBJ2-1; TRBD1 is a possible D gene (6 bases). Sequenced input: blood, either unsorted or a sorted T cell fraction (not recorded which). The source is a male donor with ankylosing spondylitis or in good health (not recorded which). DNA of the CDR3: TGTGCCAGCAGTTACTCGAGTCAGGGGTGGGACAATGAGCAGTTCTTC. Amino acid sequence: CASSYSSQGWDNEQFF.